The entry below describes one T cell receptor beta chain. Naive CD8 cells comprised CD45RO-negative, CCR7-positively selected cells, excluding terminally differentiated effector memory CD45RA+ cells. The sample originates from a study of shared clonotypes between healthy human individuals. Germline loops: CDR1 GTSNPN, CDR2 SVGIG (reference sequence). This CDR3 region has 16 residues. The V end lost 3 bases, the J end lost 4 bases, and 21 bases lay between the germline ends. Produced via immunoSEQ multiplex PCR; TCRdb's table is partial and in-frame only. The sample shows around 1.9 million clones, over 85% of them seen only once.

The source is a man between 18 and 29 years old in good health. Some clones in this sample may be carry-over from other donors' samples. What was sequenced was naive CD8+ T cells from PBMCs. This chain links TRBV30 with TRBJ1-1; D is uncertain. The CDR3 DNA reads TGTGCCTGGAGGGAGATCCCTGCAGGAGCGGGCACTGAAGCTTTCTTT. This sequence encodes CAWREIPAGAGTEAFF.